The sequence of this T cell receptor (beta chain) was determined in a study of blood T cells in healthy people across ages. In its sample, this clonotype was seen once. Its antigen is as yet unknown. Study-level results: Diversity was estimated from one million T cells, and these estimates were considered underestimates.

Through a sample-barcoded 5' primer and a J-beta primer mix, a second PCR was run for roughly 7 to 11 cycles. TCRdb fed the 5' RACE reads into MiXCR, producing one record per CDR3 protein. The repertoire holds 1 million or so distinct CDR3 sequences, with 45% as singletons. With V trimmed by 4 bases and J by 15 bases, 9 bases remained unmatched. The germline V gene encodes CDR1 DFQATT and CDR2 SNEGSKA (reference sequence). The CDR3 length is 13 residues. The receptor was isolated from an older woman in good health. The source material was blood. V usage is TRBV20-1 and J usage is TRBJ2-1, with TRBD2 matching 13 bases. This chain's CDR3 is CSATRTSGSIWFF. For the CDR3, the DNA is TGCAGTGCTACCCGGACTAGCGGGAGTATTTGGTTCTTC.